Listed below are T cell receptor beta chains from one sample, sequenced in a study of brain T cells in children with intractable seizures. Method: immunoSEQ multiplex PCR; TCRdb's copy keeps in-frame clones and lacks some. The top ten clones hold approximately 25% of a sample with about 80,000 clones, 91% of them seen once. The source material was peripheral blood, sampled at surgery. The receptors were gathered from a girl aged 2-9 years with Rasmussen encephalitis and intractable seizures. Both conserved end residues are part of each CDR3. Fields, in order: clone size, J gene, D gene, V gene, CDR3 protein, CDR3 DNA. D genes are given only for firm matches. Clone size, where shown, is once, few, many, or a class for clones that have expanded.

.,TRBJ1-3,.,TRBV6-1,CASSEEEVGRSGNTIYF,TGTGCCAGCAGTGAAGAGGAAGTCGGACGGTCTGGAAACACCATATATTTT
.,TRBJ1-2,.,TRBV5-1,CASSLDESPYGYTF,TGCGCCAGCAGCTTGGATGAGAGTCCCTATGGCTACACCTTC
.,TRBJ1-4,.,TRBV5-6,CASSLGQINEKLFF,TGTGCCAGCAGCTTGGGACAGATTAATGAAAAACTGTTTTTT
.,TRBJ1-2,.,TRBV28,CASHLSGGSSYGYTF,TGTGCCAGCCACCTTTCCGGGGGGAGCAGCTATGGCTACACCTTC
.,TRBJ1-1,TRBD1,TRBV24-1,CATSDRTGATFF,TGTGCCACCAGTGATCGGACAGGGGCAACTTTCTTT
.,TRBJ2-2,TRBD2,TRBV12-3/TRBV12-4,CASSRTSPGELFF,TGTGCCAGCAGCCGGACTAGCCCCGGGGAGCTGTTTTTT
.,TRBJ2-1,TRBD2,TRBV20-1,CSATKAGVVFF,TGCAGTGCTACAAAAGCGGGAGTGGTGTTCTTC
.,TRBJ1-2,.,TRBV5-5,CASSFQLHVLGGYTF,TGTGCCAGCAGTTTCCAGTTACATGTTTTGGGGGGCTACACCTTC
.,TRBJ1-4,TRBD1,TRBV28,CASSSGGASSNEKLFF,TGTGCCAGCAGTTCAGGGGGCGCATCAAGTAATGAAAAACTGTTTTTT
.,TRBJ2-7,TRBD2,TRBV27,CASSHWTSWYKEQYF,TGTGCCAGCTCCCACTGGACTAGCTGGTATAAAGAGCAGTACTTC
.,TRBJ2-7,TRBD1,TRBV5-6,CASSTGQAPYEQYF,TGTGCCAGCAGCACCGGACAGGCTCCCTACGAGCAGTACTTC
.,TRBJ1-2,.,TRBV6-1,CASSEGAGYGYTF,TGTGCCAGCAGTGAAGGGGCAGGTTATGGCTACACCTTC
.,TRBJ1-1,TRBD1,TRBV6-8,CASLFLRQGTEAFF,TGTGCCAGCTTATTCCTTCGACAGGGGACTGAAGCTTTCTTT
.,TRBJ1-2,.,TRBV6-5,CASSSRKPDLYGYTF,TGTGCCAGCAGTTCTCGAAAGCCGGACCTCTATGGCTACACCTTC
.,TRBJ2-3,.,TRBV21-1,CASSKWTSGSTDTQYF,TGTGCCAGCAGCAAATGGACTAGCGGGAGCACAGATACGCAGTATTTT
.,TRBJ2-2,TRBD2,TRBV9,CASQAGGNTGELFF,TGTGCCAGCCAAGCGGGAGGGAACACCGGGGAGCTGTTTTTT
.,TRBJ2-7,TRBD1,TRBV5-1,CASSLSGTASYEQYF,TGCGCCAGCAGCTTGAGTGGGACAGCCAGCTACGAGCAGTACTTC
.,TRBJ1-4,.,TRBV7-9,CASSPETGTLEKLFF,TGTGCCAGCAGTCCTGAGACAGGAACCCTTGAAAAACTGTTTTTT
few,TRBJ1-3,.,TRBV2,CAGNRQHSGNTIYF,TGTGCCGGGAACCGACAGCACTCTGGAAACACCATATATTTT
.,TRBJ1-2,TRBD1,TRBV25-1,CASTRDSPFYGYTF,TGTGCCAGCACGCGGGACAGCCCCTTCTATGGCTACACCTTC
.,TRBJ2-2,.,TRBV5-1,CASNLGITGSGTGELFF,TGCGCCAGCAACCTCGGGATTACAGGGTCAGGCACCGGGGAGCTGTTTTTT
.,TRBJ2-7,TRBD1,TRBV3-1/TRBV3-2,CASSHRGRWEQYF,TGTGCCAGCAGCCACAGGGGGCGGTGGGAGCAGTACTTC
.,TRBJ1-1,TRBD1,TRBV28,CASSSTGTGRNTEAFF,TGTGCCAGCAGTTCTACCGGGACAGGGAGGAACACTGAAGCTTTCTTT
.,TRBJ1-1,.,TRBV10-3,CAISEVLGEAFF,TGTGCCATCAGTGAAGTCCTCGGTGAAGCTTTCTTT
.,TRBJ1-1,.,TRBV28,CASSFPPNTEAFF,TGTGCCAGCAGTTTTCCCCCAAACACTGAAGCTTTCTTT
.,TRBJ1-1,.,TRBV5-1,CASSLLGGADFNTEAFF,TGCGCCAGCAGCTTGTTGGGAGGGGCAGACTTTAACACTGAAGCTTTCTTT
.,TRBJ2-3,TRBD2,TRBV9,CASSPLSGGAVDTQYF,TGTGCCAGCAGCCCCCTAAGCGGGGGGGCAGTAGATACGCAGTATTTT
.,TRBJ2-3,.,TRBV6-1,CASSEAGYTDTQYF,TGTGCCAGCAGTGAGGCAGGCTACACAGATACGCAGTATTTT
.,TRBJ2-1,TRBD2,TRBV27,CASSLVIAGAPGRNEQFF,TGTGCCAGCAGTTTAGTGATAGCGGGAGCCCCAGGTAGGAATGAGCAGTTCTTC
.,TRBJ2-7,.,TRBV10-2,CASLGRESFYEQYF,TGCGCCAGCCTCGGACGGGAGAGTTTCTACGAGCAGTACTTC
.,TRBJ1-4,.,TRBV4-1,CASSQDIPETNEKLFF,TGCGCCAGCAGCCAAGACATACCAGAAACTAATGAAAAACTGTTTTTT
.,TRBJ1-1,.,TRBV9,CASSHRQENTEAFF,TGTGCCAGCAGCCATAGACAGGAGAACACTGAAGCTTTCTTT
.,TRBJ2-3,.,TRBV6-6,CASSYVGSVGDTQYF,TGTGCCAGCAGTTACGTCGGCAGCGTCGGGGATACGCAGTATTTT